This T cell receptor beta chain was observed in a study of shared clonotypes between healthy human individuals. For the study at large: The plates for each donor numbered three CD4 naive, three CD4 memory, two CD8 naive and one CD8 memory. General study points: Among several donors, around 5% of naive CD4 clonotypes were found in common.

Naive CD8 cells lacked CD45RO, underwent positive selection for CCR7 and left out terminally differentiated effector memory CD45RA+ cells. Every donor, a Caucasian adult, lived in Nashville, Tennessee. The authors distributed each subset's genomic DNA evenly over several immunoSEQ plates. This table comes from immunoSEQ multiplex PCR, and its TCRdb copy is limited to in-frame clones, with some not included. Of approximately 740,000 clones detected, almost 95% appear once; the ten largest clones hold 20% to 30%. In the case of this clone: Its matching antigen is unknown.

The sample taken for sequencing was naive CD8+ T cells sorted from blood. This receptor was identified in a man aged 25 to 45 in good health.

CDR3 DNA: TGTGCCAGCAGCTTAGCGCAGGGGGCGAACACAGATACGCAGTATTTT. Its protein product is CASSLAQGANTDTQYF. The chain links TRBV11-2 to TRBJ2-3; 8 bases are a match to TRBD1. J lost 2 bases, V lost 1 base, and 5 bases had no gene match. CDR3 length equals 16 residues. From germline, CDR1 is SGHAT and CDR2 FQNNGV.